This T cell receptor (beta chain) was obtained from a study of T cells and Merkel cell carcinoma outcomes (dated by TCRdb to about 2020). Regarding the study in general: The study examined the tumor T-cell repertoire together with T-cell density as predictors of clinical outcome in patients with Merkel cell carcinoma. Broader findings and caveats from the paper: T-cell repertoire features combined with T-cell density were reported to predict clinical outcomes in Merkel cell carcinoma patients.

Libraries were made using the immunoSEQ multiplex PCR assay. The clones in this table, taken by TCRdb from immuneACCESS, are in-frame only. Not every clone is retained; where verified, under half of the shortfall comes from an unresolved V gene, and the cause of the rest is unknown. This sample gives approximately 10,000 clones in total; nearly 97% of them show up just once. The top ten clonotypes cover roughly 0.92% of the sample. The samples were taken from patients with Merkel cell carcinoma. This clone has a single count. The clone's antigen remains unknown. Per-base quality was not reported, and no clone a single base away is much larger than it. The CDR3 goes from the cysteine to the phenylalanine over 14 residues. Only CDR3 DNA remains: 42 bases, in frame from the first base. The germline V gene supplies CDR1 MNHEY and CDR2 SVGAGI. V is clipped by 0 bases and J by 4 bases, and the sequence between their germline boundaries is 6 bases long.

What was sequenced was tumor tissue from Merkel cell carcinoma. The chain was built from TRBV6-5 and TRBJ2-2, with the D gene uncertain. The TCR originated in a human donor with Merkel cell carcinoma. Here is the DNA: TGTGCCAGCAGTTACTCCTGGGGCACCGGGGAGCTGTTTTTT. Translation gives CASSYSWGTGELFF.